The T cell receptor (beta chain) described here comes from a study of T cell responses to AZD1222 COVID-19 vaccine. Broader study findings: Donors skewed white British and female; clonal diversity was possibly underestimated.

Sequencing used immunoSEQ multiplex PCR; TCRdb keeps in-frame clones, though not all of them. This table holds 150,000 to 200,000 clones, about 91% found once. Concerning this clone: Its specificity is unknown.

The CDR3 spans 14 residues. Germline V gene data show CDR1 as PRHDT and CDR2 as FYEKMQ (reference sequence). V lost 4 bases, J lost 0 bases, and 2 bases stayed unmatched. The source of this sequence is an adult who received the AZD1222 COVID-19 vaccine. The sample was peripheral blood, taken 28 days after the second AZD1222 dose. The chain is built from TRBV13 and TRBJ1-1; 7 nucleotides match TRBD1. For the CDR3, the DNA is TGTGCCAGCAGCTCGGGGACAGTGAACACTGAAGCTTTCTTT. It yields the protein CASSSGTVNTEAFF. The whole variable domain, remainder taken from reference TRBV13 and TRBJ1-1, is AAGVIQSPRHLIKEKRETATLKCYPIPRHDTVYWYQQGPGQDPQFLISFYEKMQSDKGSIPDRFSAQQFSDYHSELNMSSLELGDSALYFCASSSGTVNTEAFFGQGTRLTVV.